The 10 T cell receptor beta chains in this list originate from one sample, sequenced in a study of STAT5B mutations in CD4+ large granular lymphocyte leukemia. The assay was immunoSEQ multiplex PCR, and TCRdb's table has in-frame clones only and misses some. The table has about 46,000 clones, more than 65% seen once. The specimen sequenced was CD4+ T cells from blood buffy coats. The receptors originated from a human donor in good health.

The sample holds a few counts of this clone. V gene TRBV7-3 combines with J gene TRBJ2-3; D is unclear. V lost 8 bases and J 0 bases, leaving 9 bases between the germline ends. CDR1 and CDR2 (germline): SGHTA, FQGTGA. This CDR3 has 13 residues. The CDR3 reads CASGPASTDTQYF. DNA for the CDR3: TGTGCCAGCGGCCCTGCTAGCACAGATACGCAGTATTTT.

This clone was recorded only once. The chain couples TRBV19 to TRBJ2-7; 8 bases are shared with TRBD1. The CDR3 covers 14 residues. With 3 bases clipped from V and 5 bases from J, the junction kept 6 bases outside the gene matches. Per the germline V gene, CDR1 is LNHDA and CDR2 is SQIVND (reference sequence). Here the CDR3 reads CASSIGQGIDEQYF. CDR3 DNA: TGTGCCAGTAGTATTGGACAGGGAATCGACGAGCAGTACTTC.

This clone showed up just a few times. The CDR3: CASSLWGTGNTIYF. The CDR3 bases are TGCGCCAGCAGCTTGTGGGGAACTGGAAACACCATATATTTT. The gene calls are TRBV5-1 and TRBJ1-3; D remains ambiguous. This CDR3 is 14 amino acids long. The V gene's germline CDR1 is SGHRS and CDR2 YFSETQ. V gave up 1 base and J gave up 2 bases, with 7 bases separating them.

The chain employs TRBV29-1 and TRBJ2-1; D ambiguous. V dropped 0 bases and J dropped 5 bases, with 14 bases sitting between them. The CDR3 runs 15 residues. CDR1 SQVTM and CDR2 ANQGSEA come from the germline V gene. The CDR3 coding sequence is TGCAGCGTTGAAGATCGAGCTGAATGGAACAATGAGCAGTTCTTC. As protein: CSVEDRAEWNNEQFF.

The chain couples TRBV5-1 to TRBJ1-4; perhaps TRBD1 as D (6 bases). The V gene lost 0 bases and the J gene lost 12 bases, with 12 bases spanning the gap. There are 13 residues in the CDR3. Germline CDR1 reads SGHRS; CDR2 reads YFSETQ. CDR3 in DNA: TGCGCCAGCAGCTTGGAAGGGGGGTTGGAACTGTTTTTT. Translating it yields CASSLEGGLELFF.

The CDR3 here is CASYGGAYGYTF. CDR3 in DNA: TGTGCCAGCTATGGGGGAGCTTATGGCTACACCTTC. The chain employs TRBV6-6 and TRBJ1-2; D is possibly TRBD1 (5 bases). Trimming left V 8 bases short and J 5 bases short, with 12 bases between. Looked up from germline, CDR1 is MNHNY and CDR2 is SVGAGI (reference sequence). CDR3 length equals 12 residues.

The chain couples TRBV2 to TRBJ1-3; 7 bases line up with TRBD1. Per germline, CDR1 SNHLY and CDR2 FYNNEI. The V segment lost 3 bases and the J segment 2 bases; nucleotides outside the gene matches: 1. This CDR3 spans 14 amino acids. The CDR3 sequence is CASSDTGAGNTIYF. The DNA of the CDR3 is TGTGCCAGCAGTGATACAGGGGCTGGAAACACCATATATTTT. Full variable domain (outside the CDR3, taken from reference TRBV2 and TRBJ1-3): EPEVTQTPSHQVTQMGQEVILRCVPISNHLYFYWYRQILGQKVEFLVSFYNNEISEKSEIFDDQFSVERPDGSNFTLKIRSTKLEDSAMYFCASSDTGAGNTIYFGEGSWLTVV.

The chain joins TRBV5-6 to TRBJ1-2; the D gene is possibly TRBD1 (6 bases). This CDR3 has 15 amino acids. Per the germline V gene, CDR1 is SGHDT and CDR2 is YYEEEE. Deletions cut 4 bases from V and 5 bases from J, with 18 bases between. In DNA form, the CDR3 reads TGTGCCAGCAGCCCCTGGGCCGGGGGCAGTTATGGCTACACCTTC. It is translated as CASSPWAGGSYGYTF.

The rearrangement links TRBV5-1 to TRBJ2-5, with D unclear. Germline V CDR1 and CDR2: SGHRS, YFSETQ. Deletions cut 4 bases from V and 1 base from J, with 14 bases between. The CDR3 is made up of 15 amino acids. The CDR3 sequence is CASSADITFQETQYF. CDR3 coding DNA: TGCGCCAGCAGCGCAGACATCACGTTCCAAGAGACCCAGTACTTC.

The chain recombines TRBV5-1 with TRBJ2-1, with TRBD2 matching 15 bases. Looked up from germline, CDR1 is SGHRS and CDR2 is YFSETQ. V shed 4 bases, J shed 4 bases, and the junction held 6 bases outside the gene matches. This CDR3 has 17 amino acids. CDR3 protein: CASSLGLAGGQYNEQFF. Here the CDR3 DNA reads TGCGCCAGCAGCCTGGGACTAGCGGGAGGCCAATACAATGAGCAGTTCTTC.